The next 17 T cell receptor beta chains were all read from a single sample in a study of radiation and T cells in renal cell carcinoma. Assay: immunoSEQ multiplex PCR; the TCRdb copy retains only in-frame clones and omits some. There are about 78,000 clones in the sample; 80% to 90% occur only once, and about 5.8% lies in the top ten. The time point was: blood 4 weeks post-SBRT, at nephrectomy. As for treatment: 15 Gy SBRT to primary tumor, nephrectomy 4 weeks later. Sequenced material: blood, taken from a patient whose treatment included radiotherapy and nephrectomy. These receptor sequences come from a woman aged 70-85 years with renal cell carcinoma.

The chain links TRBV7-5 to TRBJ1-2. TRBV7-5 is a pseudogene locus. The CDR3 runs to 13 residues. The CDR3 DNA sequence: TGTGCCAGAAGCTCCCCCGGGGACCCGGGCTACACCTTC. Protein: CARSSPGDPGYTF.

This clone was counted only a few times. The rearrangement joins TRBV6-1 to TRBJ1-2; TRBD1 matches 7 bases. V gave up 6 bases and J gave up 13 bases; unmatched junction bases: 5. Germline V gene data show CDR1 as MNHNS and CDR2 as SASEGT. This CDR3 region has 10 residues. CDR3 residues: CASREGQPTF. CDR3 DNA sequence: TGTGCCAGCAGGGAGGGACAGCCCACCTTC.

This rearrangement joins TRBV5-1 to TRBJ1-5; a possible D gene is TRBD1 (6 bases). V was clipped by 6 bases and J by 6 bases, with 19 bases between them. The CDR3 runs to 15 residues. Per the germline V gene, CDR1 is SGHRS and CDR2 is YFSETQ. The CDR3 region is CASTQSGGAGQPQHF. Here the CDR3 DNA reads TGCGCCAGCACCCAATCGGGGGGGGCAGGTCAGCCCCAGCATTTT.

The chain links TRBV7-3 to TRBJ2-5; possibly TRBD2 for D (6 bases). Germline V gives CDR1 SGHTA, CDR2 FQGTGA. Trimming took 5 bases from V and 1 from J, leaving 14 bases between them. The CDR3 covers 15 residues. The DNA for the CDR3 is TGTGCCAGCAGCCCCGGGGGTCGACTCCAAGAGACCCAGTACTTC. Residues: CASSPGGRLQETQYF.

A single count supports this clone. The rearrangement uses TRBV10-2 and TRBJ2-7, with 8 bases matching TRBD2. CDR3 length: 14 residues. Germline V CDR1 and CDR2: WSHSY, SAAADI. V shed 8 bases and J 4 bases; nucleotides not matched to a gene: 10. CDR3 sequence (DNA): TGCGCCAGCCCCCTTAGCAGCGGGGGTTACGAGCAGTACTTC. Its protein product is CASPLSSGGYEQYF.

The CDR3: CASSLRKGLIYEQYF. The CDR3 coding sequence is TGTGCCAGCAGCCTTAGGAAGGGATTAATCTACGAGCAGTACTTC. The chain uses TRBV7-2 and TRBJ2-7; D gene unclear. The CDR3 loop spans 15 amino acids. CDR1 is SGHTA, CDR2 FQGNSA, per germline. Trimming took off 5 bases at V and 3 bases at J, with 17 bases between the two ends.

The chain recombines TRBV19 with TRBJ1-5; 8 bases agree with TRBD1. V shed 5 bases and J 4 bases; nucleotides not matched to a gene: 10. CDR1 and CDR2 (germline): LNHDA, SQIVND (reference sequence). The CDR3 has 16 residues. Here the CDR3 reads CASSARQGRRNQPQHF. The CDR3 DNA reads TGTGCCAGTAGTGCCCGACAGGGGCGACGTAATCAGCCCCAGCATTTT.

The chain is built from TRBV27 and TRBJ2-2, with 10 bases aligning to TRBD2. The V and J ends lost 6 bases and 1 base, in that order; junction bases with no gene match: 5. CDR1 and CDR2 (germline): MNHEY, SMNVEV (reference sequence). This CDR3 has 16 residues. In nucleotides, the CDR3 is TGTGCCAGCAGGGAAGCGGGAGGGCAGAACACCGGGGAGCTGTTTTTT. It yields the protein CASREAGGQNTGELFF.

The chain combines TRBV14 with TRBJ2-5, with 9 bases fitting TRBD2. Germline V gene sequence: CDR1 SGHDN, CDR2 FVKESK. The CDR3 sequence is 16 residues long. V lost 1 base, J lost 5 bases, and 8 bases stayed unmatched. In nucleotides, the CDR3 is TGTGCCAGCAGCCAAGGTTTAACGGGACTAGCCGAGACCCAGTACTTC. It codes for CASSQGLTGLAETQYF.

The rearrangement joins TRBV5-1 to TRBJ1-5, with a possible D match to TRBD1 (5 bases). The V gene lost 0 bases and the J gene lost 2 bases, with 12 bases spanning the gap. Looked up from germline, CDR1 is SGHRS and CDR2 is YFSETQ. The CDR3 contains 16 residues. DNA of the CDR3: TGCGCCAGCAGCTTGGCCCCAGGGCCGGGCAATCAGCCCCAGCATTTT. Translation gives CASSLAPGPGNQPQHF.

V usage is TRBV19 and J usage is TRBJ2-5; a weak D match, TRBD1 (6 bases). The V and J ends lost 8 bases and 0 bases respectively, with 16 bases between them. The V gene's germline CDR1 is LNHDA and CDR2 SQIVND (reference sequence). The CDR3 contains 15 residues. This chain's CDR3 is CASSLARGYQETQYF. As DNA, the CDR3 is TGTGCCAGTTCGTTAGCAAGGGGGTACCAAGAGACCCAGTACTTC.

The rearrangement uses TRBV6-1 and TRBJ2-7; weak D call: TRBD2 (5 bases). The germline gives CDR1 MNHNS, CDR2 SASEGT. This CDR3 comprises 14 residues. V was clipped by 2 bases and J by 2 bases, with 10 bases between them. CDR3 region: CASSEQVGTYEQYF. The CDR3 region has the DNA TGTGCCAGCAGTGAACAAGTCGGGACCTACGAGCAGTACTTC.

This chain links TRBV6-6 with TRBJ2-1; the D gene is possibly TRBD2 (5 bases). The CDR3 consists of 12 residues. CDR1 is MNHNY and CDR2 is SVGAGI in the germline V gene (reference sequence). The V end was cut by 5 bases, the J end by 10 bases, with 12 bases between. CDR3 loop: CASSAPGREQFF. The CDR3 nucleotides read TGTGCCAGCAGTGCTCCGGGAAGGGAGCAGTTCTTC.

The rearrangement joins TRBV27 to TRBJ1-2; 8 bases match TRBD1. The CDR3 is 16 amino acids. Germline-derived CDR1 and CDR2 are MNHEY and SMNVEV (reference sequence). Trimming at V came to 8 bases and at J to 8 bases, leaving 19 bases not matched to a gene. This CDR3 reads CASRPGAGGAVKGYTF. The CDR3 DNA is TGTGCCAGCCGACCCGGAGCAGGGGGCGCGGTAAAGGGCTACACCTTC.

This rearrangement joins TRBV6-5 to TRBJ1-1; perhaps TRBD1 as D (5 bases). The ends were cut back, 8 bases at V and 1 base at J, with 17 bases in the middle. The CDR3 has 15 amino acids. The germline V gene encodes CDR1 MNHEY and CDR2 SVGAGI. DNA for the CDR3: TGTGCCAGCCGGCGGGGGACTACTCAGAACACTGAAGCTTTCTTT. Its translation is CASRRGTTQNTEAFF.

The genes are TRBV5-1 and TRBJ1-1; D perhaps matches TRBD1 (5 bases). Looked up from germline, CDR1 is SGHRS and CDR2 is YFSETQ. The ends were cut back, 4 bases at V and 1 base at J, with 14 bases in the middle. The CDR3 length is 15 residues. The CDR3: CASSPGGPRNTEAFF. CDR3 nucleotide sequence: TGCGCCAGCAGCCCGGGGGGACCCCGGAACACTGAAGCTTTCTTT. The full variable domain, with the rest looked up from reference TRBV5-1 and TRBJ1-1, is KAGVTQTPRYLIKTRGQQVTLSCSPISGHRSVSWYQQTPGQGLQFLFEYFSETQRNKGNFPGRFSGRQFSNSRSEMNVSTLELGDSALYLCASSPGGPRNTEAFFGQGTRLTVV.

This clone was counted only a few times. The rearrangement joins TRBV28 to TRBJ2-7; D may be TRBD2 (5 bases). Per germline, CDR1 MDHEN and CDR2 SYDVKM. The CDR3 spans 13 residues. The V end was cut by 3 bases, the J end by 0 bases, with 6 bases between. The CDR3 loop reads CASSFEGSYEQYF. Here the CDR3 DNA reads TGTGCCAGCAGTTTTGAGGGCTCCTACGAGCAGTACTTC.